This T cell receptor (beta chain) was observed in a study of CD8+ T cells in alopecia areata. This clone has only a few counts. This CDR3 comprises 11 residues. Between the trimmed V and J ends, which lost 3 bases and 10 bases, there was a span of 7 bases. Germline V gives CDR1 LGHNA, CDR2 YSLEER. cDNA reverse transcribed from extracted RNA served as the sequencing template. Method: immunoSEQ multiplex PCR; TCRdb's copy keeps in-frame clones and lacks some. The table has roughly 200,000 clones, 50% to 60% seen once; the top ten hold less than 4%. Described treatment: oral pan-JAK inhibitor, 5-10 mg twice daily.

This receptor was identified in a human donor with alopecia areata. Source: CD4+ T cells sorted from blood, taken at week 4, from a patient treated with tofacitinib. The rearrangement uses TRBV4-3 and TRBJ2-1; unclear D gene. CDR3 protein: CASSHSAEQFF. DNA for the CDR3: TGCGCCAGCAGCCATTCAGCAGAGCAGTTCTTC.